This TCR beta chain was sequenced in a study of T-cell memory formation after mild COVID-19. Study at large: The two donors had largely donor-specific TCR clusters.

Study observations and caveats: Some clones that responded turned up in pre-infection memory, which suggests that cross-reactive memory joined in. Clones which contracted sat mainly in CM and EM if CD4+, and in EMRA if CD8+. Clones that got smaller from day 15 to 85 had even CD4/CD8, while clones growing later tipped toward CD4+.

As concerns this clonotype: Its specificity is unknown.

TCRdb passed the 5' RACE reads through MiXCR, listing each CDR3 protein once. The data show 350,000 to 500,000 distinct CDR3 sequences, with more than 20% seen just once and about 12% held by the top ten. The CDR3 has 9 amino acids. The J segment lost 12 bases and the V segment lost 8 bases, leaving 1 base of the junction unmatched. The sequencing sample was made of PBMCs or a T cell subset sorted from them (not recorded which). The receptor was derived from an adult woman who had mild COVID-19 (a few samples of this study predate the infection). Cell type and time point are not known. The chain uses TRBV12-3 or TRBV12-4 and TRBJ2-3; TRBD2 matches at 8 bases. In DNA form, the CDR3 reads TGTGCCAGCGGGACTAGTCAGTATTTT. Its translation is CASGTSQYF.